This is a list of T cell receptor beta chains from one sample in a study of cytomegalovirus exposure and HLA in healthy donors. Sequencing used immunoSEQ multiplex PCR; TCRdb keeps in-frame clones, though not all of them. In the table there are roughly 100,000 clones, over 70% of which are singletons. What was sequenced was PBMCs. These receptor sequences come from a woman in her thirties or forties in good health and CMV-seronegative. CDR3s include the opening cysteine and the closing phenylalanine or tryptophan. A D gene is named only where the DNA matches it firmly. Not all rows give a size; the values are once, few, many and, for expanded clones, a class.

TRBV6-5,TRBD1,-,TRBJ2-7,CASSYPPRTGGDEQYF,TGTGCCAGCAGTTACCCGCCGCGGACAGGGGGCGACGAGCAGTACTTC
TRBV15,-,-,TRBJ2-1,CATSFPLGHPLRNEQFF,TGTGCCACCAGCTTCCCCCTGGGACACCCATTGAGGAATGAGCAGTTCTTC
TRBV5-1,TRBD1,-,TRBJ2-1,CASSPGEWGTEYNEQFF,TGCGCCAGCAGCCCTGGCGAGTGGGGGACAGAGTACAATGAGCAGTTCTTC
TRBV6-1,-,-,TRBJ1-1,CATRARDSTEAFF,TGTGCCACCCGAGCCAGGGATTCCACTGAAGCTTTCTTT
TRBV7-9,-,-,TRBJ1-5,CASSLTGSSNQPQHF,TGTGCCAGCAGCTTAACCGGTAGTAGCAATCAGCCCCAGCATTTT
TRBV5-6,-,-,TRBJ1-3,CASSLRGFLGNTIYF,TGTGCCAGCAGCTTGCGGGGGTTCTTGGGAAACACCATATATTTT
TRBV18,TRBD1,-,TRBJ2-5,CASATGQGETQYF,TGTGCCAGCGCAACGGGACAGGGGGAGACCCAGTACTTC
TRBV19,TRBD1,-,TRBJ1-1,CASNLDREMNTEAFF,TGTGCCAGTAATCTCGACAGGGAAATGAACACTGAAGCTTTCTTT
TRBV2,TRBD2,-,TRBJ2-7,CASSGTSGYEQYF,TGTGCCAGCAGTGGGACTAGCGGTTACGAGCAGTACTTC
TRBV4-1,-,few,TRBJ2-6,CASSQDRGSGANVLTF,TGCGCCAGCAGCCAAGACCGGGGCTCTGGGGCCAACGTCCTGACTTTC
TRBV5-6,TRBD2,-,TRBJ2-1,CASSLAHRSGGHNEQFF,TGTGCCAGCAGCTTGGCCCATCGGAGCGGGGGCCACAATGAGCAGTTCTTC
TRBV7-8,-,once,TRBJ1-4,CASSRRQLNEKLFF,TGTGCCAGCAGCCGCCGACAGCTTAATGAAAAACTGTTTTTT
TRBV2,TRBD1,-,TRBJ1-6,CASYDRGHSPLHF,TGTGCCAGTTACGACAGGGGACATTCACCCCTCCACTTT
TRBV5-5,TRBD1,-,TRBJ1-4,CASSFQSGTVNEKLFF,TGTGCCAGCAGCTTTCAATCCGGGACAGTTAATGAAAAACTGTTTTTT
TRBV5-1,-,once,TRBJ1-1,CASSLTGQMNTEAFF,TGCGCCAGCAGCTTGACCGGACAGATGAACACTGAAGCTTTCTTT
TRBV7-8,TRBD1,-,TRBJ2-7,CASSFGTALSYEQYF,TGTGCCAGCAGCTTTGGGACAGCCCTCTCCTACGAGCAGTACTTC
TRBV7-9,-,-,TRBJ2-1,CASADFRSAREQFF,TGTGCCAGCGCCGACTTTCGCTCGGCCCGTGAGCAGTTCTTC
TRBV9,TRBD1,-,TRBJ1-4,CASSSGQWNEKLFF,TGTGCCAGCAGCTCGGGACAGTGGAATGAAAAACTGTTTTTT
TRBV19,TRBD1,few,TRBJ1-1,CASSSTGDTEAFF,TGTGCCAGTAGTTCGACAGGGGACACTGAAGCTTTCTTT
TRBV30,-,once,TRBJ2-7,CAWSSGQGHEQYF,-
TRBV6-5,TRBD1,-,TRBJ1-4,CASSYGQGAGVEKLFF,TGTGCCAGCAGTTACGGGCAGGGGGCGGGTGTAGAAAAACTGTTTTTT
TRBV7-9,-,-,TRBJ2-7,CASSLERQRGSYEQYF,TGTGCCAGCAGCTTAGAGCGACAGAGGGGGTCCTACGAGCAGTACTTC
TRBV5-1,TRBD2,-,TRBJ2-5,CASSREGETQYF,TGCGCCAGCAGCCGGGAGGGAGAGACCCAGTACTTC
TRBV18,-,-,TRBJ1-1,CASSSDRNTEAFF,TGTGCCAGCTCATCCGACAGGAACACTGAAGCTTTCTTT
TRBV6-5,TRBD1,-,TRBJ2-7,CASSRQGASDEQYF,TGTGCCAGCTCTAGACAGGGGGCGTCGGACGAGCAGTACTTC
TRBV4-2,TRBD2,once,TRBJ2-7,CASSQGSVAGNYEQYF,TGTGCCAGCAGCCAAGGGTCGGTAGCGGGGAACTACGAGCAGTACTTC
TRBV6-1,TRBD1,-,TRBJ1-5,CASSEERGLRSQPQHF,TGTGCCAGCAGTGAGGAAAGGGGGCTTCGTAGTCAGCCCCAGCATTTT
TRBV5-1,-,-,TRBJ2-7,CASSLVAGDSYEQYF,TGCGCCAGCAGCTTGGTGGCAGGGGACTCCTACGAGCAGTACTTC
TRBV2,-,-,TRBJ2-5,CASTLRETQYF,TGTGCCAGCACCCTCCGGGAGACCCAGTACTTC
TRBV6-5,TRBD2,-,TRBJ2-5,CASSYSRGGETQYF,TGTGCCAGCAGTTACTCGCGGGGAGGGGAGACCCAGTACTTC
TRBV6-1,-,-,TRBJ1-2,CASSGQGISGYTF,TGTGCCAGCAGTGGGCAGGGGATAAGTGGCTACACCTTC
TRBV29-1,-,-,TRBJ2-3,CSGGEGTDTQYF,TGCAGCGGAGGGGAGGGCACAGATACGCAGTATTTT
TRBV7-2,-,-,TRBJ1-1,CASSLDSMNTEAFF,TGTGCCAGCAGCCTAGACAGTATGAACACTGAAGCTTTCTTT
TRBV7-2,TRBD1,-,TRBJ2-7,CASSRTQGAYEQYF,TGTGCCAGCAGCCGTACCCAGGGGGCTTACGAGCAGTACTTC
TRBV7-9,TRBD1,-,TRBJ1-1,CASSITGAEAFF,TGTGCCAGCAGCATTACAGGGGCGGAAGCTTTCTTT
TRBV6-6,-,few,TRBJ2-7,CASSFFGLTYEQYF,TGTGCCAGCAGTTTTTTTGGGCTGACCTACGAGCAGTACTTC
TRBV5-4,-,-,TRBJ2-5,CASSFDLAAETQYF,TGTGCCAGCAGCTTCGACCTAGCCGCGGAGACCCAGTACTTC
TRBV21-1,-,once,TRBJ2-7,CAAYLGEQYF,TGTGCCGCCTACCTTGGCGAGCAGTACTTC
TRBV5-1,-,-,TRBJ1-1,CASSLSGPEAFF,TGCGCCAGCAGCTTGTCAGGGCCTGAAGCTTTCTTT
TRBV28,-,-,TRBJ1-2,CASSWVGDSYGYTF,TGTGCCAGCAGTTGGGTAGGGGACTCTTATGGCTACACCTTC
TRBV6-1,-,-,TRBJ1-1,CASRLGEVNTEAFF,TGTGCCAGCAGGCTCGGGGAGGTGAACACTGAAGCTTTCTTT
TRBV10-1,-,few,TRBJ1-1,CASSESAGNTEAFF,TGCGCCAGCAGTGAGTCGGCAGGGAACACTGAAGCTTTCTTT
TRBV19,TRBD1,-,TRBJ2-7,CASSPGQGSTYEQYF,TGTGCCAGTAGCCCGGGACAGGGGTCCACCTACGAGCAGTACTTC
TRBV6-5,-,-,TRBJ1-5,CASSYSGVRQPQHF,TGTGCCAGCAGTTATTCGGGGGTAAGGCAGCCCCAGCATTTT
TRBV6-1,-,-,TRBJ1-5,CASSGSGTVGRNQPQHF,TGTGCCAGCAGTGGATCCGGGACTGTGGGACGCAATCAGCCCCAGCATTTT
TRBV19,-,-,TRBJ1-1,CASTPMEGWANTEAFF,TGTGCCAGTACCCCTATGGAAGGCTGGGCGAACACTGAAGCTTTCTTT
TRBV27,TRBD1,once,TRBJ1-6,CASSFLPRTGDNSPLHF,TGTGCCAGCAGTTTTCTACCCCGGACAGGGGATAATTCACCCCTCCACTTT
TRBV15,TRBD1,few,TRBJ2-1,CATSRLDRVYNEQFF,TGTGCCACCAGCAGACTAGACAGGGTCTACAATGAGCAGTTCTTC